These T cell receptor beta chains were read from a single sample in a study of cytomegalovirus exposure and HLA in healthy donors. TCRdb's table, derived via immunoSEQ multiplex PCR, lists solely in-frame clones and lacks some. The sample has 140,000 to 150,000 clones, nearly 10% seen once. The sample taken for sequencing was PBMCs. The origin of the receptors is a man in his fifties in good health and CMV-seronegative. The CDR3 runs from the conserved cysteine through the conserved F or W. The D gene is left open where the match is weak.

>TRBV30|TRBD1|TRBJ2-1
CAWRNRGVNEQFF
>TRBV28|TRBD2|TRBJ2-7
CASSLSGRAYEQYF
>TRBV7-9|TRBD2|TRBJ2-3
CASGLAGGPSTDTQYF
>TRBV6-4|NA|TRBJ2-1
CASSEGSQGNEQFF
>TRBV6-1|TRBD1|TRBJ2-6
CASSDGQGANVLTF
>TRBV9|TRBD2|TRBJ2-1
CASSVASRLAGAYNEQFF
>TRBV7-8|TRBD1|TRBJ2-7
CASSLNIIRGLYF
>TRBV19|NA|TRBJ1-2
CASSIDPRGGGGYTF
>TRBV6-5|NA|TRBJ2-3
CASSFLGATDTQYF
>TRBV5-4|NA|TRBJ2-4
CASSPSGGPIAKNIQYF
>TRBV6-1|TRBD1|TRBJ2-7
CASTILGQGSYEQYF
>TRBV6-1|NA|TRBJ2-2
CASSEAWSAYTGELFF
>TRBV19|NA|TRBJ1-4
CASSTWTATNEKLFF
>TRBV19|TRBD2|TRBJ2-2
CATGGREYTGELFF
>TRBV28|TRBD1|TRBJ1-2
CASSPPNRGGYTF
>TRBV9|TRBD2|TRBJ2-5
CASSPRLARETQYF
>TRBV2|NA|TRBJ1-4
CAGATNEKLFF
>TRBV5-6|NA|TRBJ1-1
CASSLVHQGSTEAFF
>TRBV7-8|TRBD2|TRBJ2-3
CASSDPTREGDTQYF
>TRBV7-2|TRBD1|TRBJ1-4
CASSLVRTGTYNEKLFF
>TRBV5-1|NA|TRBJ1-1
CASTPRGGPEMNTEAFF
>TRBV9|NA|TRBJ2-3
CASSDLTGTDTQYF
>TRBV5-5|NA|TRBJ1-1
CASSLQEGYTEAFF
>TRBV27|NA|TRBJ1-1
CASRSSHSQMNTEAFF
>TRBV6-5|TRBD1|TRBJ1-2
CASSFRQGNYGYTF
>TRBV11-3|TRBD2|TRBJ2-3
CASSLEGSSGRRSDTQYF
>TRBV18|TRBD1|TRBJ1-4
CASSPGQGNEKLFF
>TRBV11-2|NA|TRBJ2-7
CASSLLAVGYYEQYF
>TRBV9|NA|TRBJ2-2
CASSVGHVLPGELFF
>TRBV30|NA|TRBJ1-1
CAWSGGGGTEAFF
>TRBV7-3|NA|TRBJ1-4
CASSLDGGVGEKLFF
>TRBV6-4|NA|TRBJ2-3
CASSDSERSTDTQYF
>TRBV27|NA|TRBJ2-3
CASSLSSRVRADTQYF
>TRBV15|NA|TRBJ1-4
CATSRGGGEYEKLFF
>TRBV19|NA|TRBJ1-4
CASQSDRNNEKLFF
>TRBV7-9|NA|TRBJ1-1
CASSLARNTEAFF
>TRBV2|TRBD1|TRBJ2-2
CASSEAPGQGNTGELFF
>TRBV4-1|NA|TRBJ1-4
CASSQGRVTNEKLFF
>TRBV19|NA|TRBJ1-5
CASSIDRGNQPQHF
>TRBV7-8|TRBD1|TRBJ2-2
CASTASGGENTGELFF
>TRBV28|TRBD1|TRBJ2-7
CASRLQQGAYEQYF
>TRBV6-1|TRBD1|TRBJ2-3
CASRDRGVADTQYF
>TRBV30|TRBD1|TRBJ1-3
CAWDGQGPLGGNTIYF
>TRBV4-1|NA|TRBJ2-7
CASSQDPQGSDEQYF
>TRBV25-1|NA|TRBJ1-1
CASRFSAGTEAFF
>TRBV7-3|NA|TRBJ1-3
CASSLDYGNTIYF
>TRBV6-5|NA|TRBJ2-2
CASSYDSAGELFF
>TRBV19|TRBD2|TRBJ2-2
CASRGTMGPTAALFF
>TRBV29-1|TRBD2|TRBJ2-1
CSVEDRGTSGWSSSYNEQFF
>TRBV4-2|TRBD2|TRBJ2-1
CASSQDASGSYNEQFF
>TRBV5-6|NA|TRBJ1-4
CASSSPVRGNEKLFF
>TRBV11-2|TRBD1|TRBJ1-2
CASRTTGAGGNYGYTF